This entry lists 26 T cell receptor beta chains sequenced from one sample in a study of cytomegalovirus exposure and HLA in healthy donors. In the PCR, 60 Vbeta and 13 Jbeta primers were used. Repertoires were generated with immunoSEQ multiplex PCR, while TCRdb's copy carries only in-frame clones and drops some. Of over 95,000 clones in the sample, less than 80% were seen once. The sequencing sample was made of PBMCs. All receptors derive from a man aged 35 to 55 in good health and CMV-seronegative.

The chain couples TRBV5-5 to TRBJ2-7; D may be TRBD2 (6 bases). The CDR3 sequence is 13 residues long. Germline-derived CDR1 and CDR2 are SGHKS and YYEKEE (reference sequence). Trimming took off 4 bases at V and 5 bases at J, with 13 bases between the two ends. In DNA form, the CDR3 reads TGTGCCAGCAGCACGAACGGCGGGAACGAGCAGTACTTC. Translating it yields CASSTNGGNEQYF.

V is TRBV5-4 and J is TRBJ2-1, with a weak D call TRBD2 (5 bases). CDR1 SGHNT and CDR2 YYREEE come from the germline V gene (reference sequence). This CDR3 region has 12 residues. Trimming shortened V by 3 bases and J by 8 bases, and 9 bases separated the two germline ends. In DNA form, the CDR3 reads TGTGCCAGCAGCTACGGGGAGTATGAGCAGTTCTTC. It is translated as CASSYGEYEQFF.

V and J are TRBV25-1 and TRBJ1-2, with 9 bases matching TRBD1. The ends lost 0 bases at V and 4 bases at J; junction bases unmatched: 6. CDR3 size: 16 residues. CDR1 MGHDK and CDR2 SYGVNS come from the germline V gene. The CDR3 region is CASSEYGTGTRYGYTF. The DNA for the CDR3 is TGTGCCAGCAGTGAATACGGGACAGGGACGCGCTATGGCTACACCTTC.

V is TRBV30 and J is TRBJ1-1; 8 bases match TRBD1. Unmatched junction bases numbered 5, after V lost 7 bases and J lost 4 bases. Germline assignment: CDR1 GTSNPN and CDR2 SVGIG (reference sequence). The CDR3 covers 12 residues. This CDR3 is CALITGGTEAFF. The CDR3 nucleotides are TGTGCCTTGATAACAGGGGGCACTGAAGCTTTCTTT.

The chain links TRBV6-5 to TRBJ1-1; TRBD1 might be the D (5 bases). V lost 5 bases, J lost 4 bases, and 14 bases lay in between. CDR3 length equals 14 residues. Germline V gives CDR1 MNHEY, CDR2 SVGAGI. The CDR3 sequence is CASSPTGVGTEAFF. The DNA for the CDR3 is TGTGCCAGCAGTCCAACGGGGGTGGGCACTGAAGCTTTCTTT.

The chain carries TRBV11-3 and TRBJ2-5, with 14 bases fitting TRBD2. With 1 base clipped from V and 7 bases from J, the junction kept 2 bases outside the gene matches. The CDR3 length is 15 residues. Germline lookup yields CDR1 SGHNT and CDR2 YENEEA. CDR3: CASSLGGTSGGTQYF. The CDR3 DNA follows: TGTGCCAGCAGCTTAGGAGGGACTAGCGGGGGGACCCAGTACTTC.

This sequence joins TRBV11-2 and TRBJ2-1; D unclear. CDR1 is SGHAT, CDR2 FQNNGV, per germline. The CDR3 has 14 residues. V lost 4 bases, J lost 0 bases, and 7 bases lay in between. The CDR3 DNA reads as TGTGCCAGCAGCTCACTGAACTCCTACAATGAGCAGTTCTTC. Translation gives CASSSLNSYNEQFF.

The rearrangement uses TRBV7-6 and TRBJ2-3; 8 nucleotides line up with TRBD1. J was trimmed by 5 bases and V by 5 bases; bases with no gene match: 9. The CDR3 totals 15 residues. Germline CDR1 SGHVS, CDR2 FNYEAQ. The CDR3 DNA follows: TGTGCCAGCAGCCAGGGGGGACAGGCGGTAGATACGCAGTATTTT. Amino acid sequence: CASSQGGQAVDTQYF.

The rearrangement links TRBV30 to TRBJ2-5, with 10 nucleotides matching TRBD2. CDR1 and CDR2 (germline): GTSNPN, SVGIG (reference sequence). With 4 bases clipped from V and 5 bases from J, the junction kept 4 bases outside the gene matches. This CDR3 is 13 amino acids long. The CDR3 region is CAWNLAGEETQYF. CDR3 nucleotide sequence: TGTGCCTGGAACCTAGCGGGAGAGGAGACCCAGTACTTC.

The chain employs TRBV19 and TRBJ1-4, with unresolved D. Germline V CDR1 and CDR2: LNHDA, SQIVND (reference sequence). This CDR3 comprises 12 residues. V was pared by 3 bases and J by 5 bases, with 4 bases between. The CDR3 region has the DNA TGTGCCAGTAGTATCCTAAATGAAAAACTGTTTTTT. Translating gives CASSILNEKLFF.

V and J are TRBV28 and TRBJ2-5, with D tentatively TRBD1 (6 bases). Looked up from germline, CDR1 is MDHEN and CDR2 is SYDVKM. The V gene lost 6 bases and the J gene lost 2 bases, with 7 bases spanning the gap. The length of the CDR3 is 12 residues. The CDR3 coding sequence is TGTGCCAGCAGGGACAGTCAAGAGACCCAGTACTTC. Protein product: CASRDSQETQYF.

This clone turned up a few times. The gene calls are TRBV5-4 and TRBJ2-3; 9 bases line up with TRBD2. The germline V gene has CDR1 SGHNT and CDR2 YYREEE (reference sequence). J lost 3 bases, V lost 4 bases, and 6 bases had no gene match. The CDR3 is made up of 15 amino acids. CDR3 coding DNA: TGTGCCAGCAGCCCCCAGGGACTAGCTACAGATACGCAGTATTTT. Amino acid sequence: CASSPQGLATDTQYF.

The chain couples TRBV2 to TRBJ2-3; 11 bases agree with TRBD2. V was clipped by 0 bases and J by 0 bases; unmatched bases: 8. The CDR3 runs 19 residues. Germline lookup yields CDR1 SNHLY and CDR2 FYNNEI. This CDR3 is CASSEAVTSGIHSTDTQYF. CDR3 DNA sequence: TGTGCCAGCAGTGAAGCGGTGACTAGCGGGATCCATAGCACAGATACGCAGTATTTT.

Note on this clone: The same CDR3 can be traced to other DNA sequences in this sample. V and J are TRBV19 and TRBJ2-3, with D perhaps TRBD2 (5 bases). Per the germline V gene, CDR1 is LNHDA and CDR2 is SQIVND (reference sequence). V gave up 4 bases and J gave up 3 bases, with 5 bases separating them. The CDR3 is 12 residues long. This chain's CDR3 is CASSTGTDTQYF. The CDR3, as DNA: TGTGCCAGTAGTACGGGGACAGATACGCAGTATTTT.

This rearrangement joins TRBV28 to TRBJ1-5; TRBD1 matches 11 bases. The CDR3 is 16 residues long. V was pared by 5 bases and J by 7 bases, with 10 bases of the junction left unmatched. From germline, CDR1 is MDHEN and CDR2 SYDVKM. Here the CDR3 DNA reads TGTGCCAGCAGTGACACGGGACAGGGGGTGGAACAGCCCCAGCATTTT. Amino acid sequence: CASSDTGQGVEQPQHF.

This chain uses TRBV5-8 with TRBJ2-7; maybe TRBD1 (5 bases). The CDR3 spans 14 residues. The V and J ends lost 4 bases and 3 bases respectively, with 14 bases between them. The germline V gene encodes CDR1 SGHTS and CDR2 YDEGEE. The CDR3 sequence is CASSRDRRNYEQYF. The CDR3 DNA reads as TGTGCCAGCAGCCGAGACAGAAGAAACTACGAGCAGTACTTC.

The chain recombines TRBV7-9 with TRBJ1-5; D uncertain. The CDR3 consists of 15 residues. The V gene lost 1 base and the J gene lost 1 base, with 8 bases spanning the gap. Germline values: CDR1 SEHNR, CDR2 FQNEAQ (reference sequence). DNA for the CDR3: TGTGCCAGCAGCTTAGGAGGTTCGAGCAATCAGCCCCAGCATTTT. Its protein product is CASSLGGSSNQPQHF.

The chain joins TRBV28 to TRBJ2-3; a possible D gene is TRBD2 (5 bases). In germline, CDR1 is MDHEN, CDR2 SYDVKM. Trimming left V 7 bases short and J 5 bases short, with 7 bases between. This CDR3 region has 11 residues. The CDR3 sequence: CASIEGDTQYF. The CDR3 DNA sequence: TGTGCCAGCATAGAGGGAGATACGCAGTATTTT.

The V and J genes are TRBV28 and TRBJ1-5, with a possible D match to TRBD1 (5 bases). The CDR3 is 15 amino acids. From germline, CDR1 is MDHEN and CDR2 SYDVKM. Trimming took 1 base from V and 1 from J, leaving 8 bases between them. CDR3 nucleotide sequence: TGTGCCAGCAGTTTATCAGGGTCGAGCAATCAGCCCCAGCATTTT. This sequence encodes CASSLSGSSNQPQHF. Variable domain in full (rest from reference TRBV28 and TRBJ1-5): DVKVTQSSRYLVKRTGEKVFLECVQDMDHENMFWYRQDPGLGLRLIYFSYDVKMKEKGDIPEGYSVSREKKERFSLILESASTNQTSMYLCASSLSGSSNQPQHFGDGTRLSIL.

V usage is TRBV5-1 and J usage is TRBJ2-3; TRBD2 might be the D (6 bases). The CDR3 runs 16 residues. V was trimmed by 0 bases and J by 2 bases, leaving 13 bases between them. Germline V gene data show CDR1 as SGHRS and CDR2 as YFSETQ. The CDR3 is CASSLGAGTLTDTQYF. The CDR3 DNA reads as TGCGCCAGCAGCTTGGGGGCCGGGACTCTCACAGATACGCAGTATTTT.

The chain uses TRBV4-1 and TRBJ1-2, with D uncertain. CDR1 is MGHRA, CDR2 YSYEKL, per germline. This CDR3 has 16 amino acids. V was shortened by 3 bases and J by 1 base, with 15 bases between the two germline ends. DNA for the CDR3: TGCGCCAGCAGCCATGAGGAGGCAGTCAGTAACTATGGCTACACCTTC. Encoded protein: CASSHEEAVSNYGYTF.

In this sample, this clone turned up a few times. The chain recombines TRBV2 with TRBJ2-7, with D tentatively TRBD2 (5 bases). The CDR3 covers 13 residues. CDR1 is SNHLY and CDR2 is FYNNEI in the germline V gene. Between the trimmed V and J ends, which lost 7 bases and 5 bases, there was a span of 15 bases. CDR3: CASTREGSHEQYF. In DNA form, the CDR3 reads TGTGCCAGCACTAGGGAAGGGAGCCACGAGCAGTACTTC.

The chain couples TRBV18 to TRBJ2-1; TRBD1 aligns across 9 bases. Germline loops: CDR1 KGHSH, CDR2 LQKENI. After removal of 2 bases from V and 6 bases from J, the junction contained 11 bases not matched to a gene. CDR3 length equals 17 residues. Here the CDR3 reads CASSPYLPGQGANEQFF. CDR3 nucleotides: TGTGCCAGCTCACCATACCTTCCGGGACAGGGAGCCAATGAGCAGTTCTTC.

This chain links TRBV5-5 with TRBJ2-7, with D tentatively TRBD1 (7 bases). Germline V lookup: CDR1 SGHKS, CDR2 YYEKEE (reference sequence). The CDR3 has 13 residues. The ends were cut back, 0 bases at V and 5 bases at J, with 9 bases in the middle. CDR3 amino acids: CASSLGRGDEQYF. The CDR3 nucleotides read TGTGCCAGCAGCTTGGGCAGGGGGGACGAGCAGTACTTC.

The gene calls are TRBV29-1 and TRBJ2-1; D perhaps matches TRBD2 (5 bases). The CDR3 covers 12 residues. Trimming took off 7 bases at V and 5 bases at J, with 12 bases between the two ends. Germline CDR1 reads SQVTM; CDR2 reads ANQGSEA. CDR3 DNA: TGCAGCGCCTTTGGAGGCGACAATGAGCAGTTCTTC. As protein: CSAFGGDNEQFF.

The gene calls are TRBV7-9 and TRBJ2-1; TRBD1 might be the D (6 bases). V was clipped by 1 base and J by 7 bases, with 17 bases between them. In germline, CDR1 is SEHNR, CDR2 FQNEAQ (reference sequence). CDR3 length: 16 residues. The CDR3 region is CASSLGRLGQGNEQFF. CDR3 in DNA: TGTGCCAGCAGCTTAGGTCGGTTGGGGCAGGGGAATGAGCAGTTCTTC. The variable domain in full, completed from reference TRBV7-9 and TRBJ2-1, reads DTGVSQNPRHKITKRGQNVTFRCDPISEHNRLYWYRQTLGQGPEFLTYFQNEAQLEKSRLLSDRFSAERPKGSFSTLEIQRTEQGDSAMYLCASSLGRLGQGNEQFFGPGTRLTVL.